This note documents a single T cell receptor beta chain sequence. Which antigen it targets is not known. It has no much larger one-base neighbor in the sample; base qualities were not kept. This record comes from a study of metastatic and nonmetastatic thyroid tumors (dated by TCRdb to between 2020 and 2021). Describing the broader study: For patients with malignant and with benign thyroid disease, the researchers compared repertoires between peripheral blood samples and tumor or nodule tissue samples. General study outcomes and caveats: In both blood and tumor samples, TCR beta diversity was reported to be significantly higher in malignant tumors than in benign nodules.

Libraries were made using PCR. Instrument on record: Illumina HiSeq 4000. High-throughput sequencing was used to profile the TCR beta-chain CDR3 region of every patient. On the authors' methods: CDR3 differences across clinicopathological groups were used to build a classifier for discriminating distant-metastatic papillary thyroid cancer patients. To measure repertoire diversity the researchers used the Shannon index, while the Morisita-Horn index served to gauge how similar the tumor and blood repertoires were. TCRdb reprocessing: public reads trimmed at Q25 with fastp, clones called with MiXCR, in-frame beta chains kept. The V and J calls follow TCRdb's processing rather than the paper's. In this sample the table shows roughly 21,000 clones, 28% of which occur a single time. The ten largest clones take up approximately 14% of the sample. Before undergoing thyroid surgery, none of the patients had been given any kind of treatment. The study retrospectively analysed patient clinical samples collected from about 2012 to 2019 using T-cell receptor beta sequencing.

V is shortened by 3 bases, J by 2 bases, and the region joining them spans 14 bases. The germline V gene yields SGHAT for CDR1 and FQNNGV for CDR2. The CDR3 covers 16 residues, taking in both the cysteine and the phenylalanine. The read is trimmed to its CDR3 DNA, 48 bases read in frame from base 1. The source material was tumor tissue. This sequence uses TRBV11-2 and TRBJ2-1, with TRBD1 tentatively as D gene (6 bases match). This clonotype originated in a male donor with papillary thyroid cancer or a benign thyroid nodule (not recorded which). Some clones in this sample may be carry-over from other donors' samples. The DNA sequence reads TGTGCCAGCAGCTTTCGTGGGACATCAACCTACAATGAGCAGTTCTTC. Protein translation: CASSFRGTSTYNEQFF.